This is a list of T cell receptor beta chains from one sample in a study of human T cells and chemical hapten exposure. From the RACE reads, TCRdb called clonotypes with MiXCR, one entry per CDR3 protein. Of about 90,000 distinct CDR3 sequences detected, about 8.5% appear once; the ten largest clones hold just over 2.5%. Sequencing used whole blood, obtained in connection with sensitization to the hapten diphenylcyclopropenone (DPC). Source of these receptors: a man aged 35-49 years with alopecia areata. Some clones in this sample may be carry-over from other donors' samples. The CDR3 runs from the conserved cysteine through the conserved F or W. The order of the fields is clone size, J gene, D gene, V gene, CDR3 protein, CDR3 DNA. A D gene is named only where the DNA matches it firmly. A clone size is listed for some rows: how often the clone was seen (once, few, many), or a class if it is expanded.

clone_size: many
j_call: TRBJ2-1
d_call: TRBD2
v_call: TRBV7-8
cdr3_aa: CASSFASGRHNEQFF
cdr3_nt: TGTGCCAGCAGCTTTGCTAGCGGGAGACACAATGAGCAGTTCTTC

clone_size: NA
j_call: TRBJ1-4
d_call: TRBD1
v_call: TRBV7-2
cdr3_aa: CASSLGGTGVKELFF
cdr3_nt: TGTGCCAGCAGCCTAGGGGGGACAGGGGTTAAGGAACTGTTTTTT

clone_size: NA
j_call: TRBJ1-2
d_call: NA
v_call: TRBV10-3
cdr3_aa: CAATNLYGYTF
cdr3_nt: TGTGCCGCTACCAATTTATATGGCTACACCTTC

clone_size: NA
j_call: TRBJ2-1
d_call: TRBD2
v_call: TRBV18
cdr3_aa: CASSPGLALEQFF
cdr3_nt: TGTGCCAGCTCACCCGGACTAGCACTCGAGCAGTTCTTC

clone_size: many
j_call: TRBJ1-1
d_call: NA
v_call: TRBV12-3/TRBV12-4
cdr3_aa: CASRKDRNTEAFF
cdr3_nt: TGTGCCAGCAGAAAGGACAGGAACACTGAAGCTTTCTTT

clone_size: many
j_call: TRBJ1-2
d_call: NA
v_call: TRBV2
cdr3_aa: CASKKDSSTYGYTF
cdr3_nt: TGTGCCAGCAAGAAAGACAGCTCTACCTATGGCTACACCTTC

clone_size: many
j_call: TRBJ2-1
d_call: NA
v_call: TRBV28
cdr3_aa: CASSSTVINEQFF
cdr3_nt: TGTGCCAGCAGTTCGACAGTAATCAATGAGCAGTTCTTC

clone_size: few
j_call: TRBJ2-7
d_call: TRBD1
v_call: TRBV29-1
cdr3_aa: CRAGTGMGEQYF
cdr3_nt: TGCAGGGCCGGGACAGGGATGGGTGAGCAGTACTTC

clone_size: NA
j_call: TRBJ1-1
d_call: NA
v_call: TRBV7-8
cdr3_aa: CASSLAGMNTEAFF
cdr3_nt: TGTGCCAGCAGCTTAGCCGGGATGAACACTGAAGCTTTCTTT

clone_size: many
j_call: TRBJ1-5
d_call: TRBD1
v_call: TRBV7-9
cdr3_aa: CASSYSTGTGGNQPQHF
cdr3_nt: TGTGCCAGCAGCTATTCAACTGGGACAGGGGGCAATCAGCCCCAGCATTTT

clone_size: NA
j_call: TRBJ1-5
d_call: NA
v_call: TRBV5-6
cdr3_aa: CASSLWGDQPQHF
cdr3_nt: TGTGCCAGCAGCTTGTGGGGGGATCAGCCCCAGCATTTT

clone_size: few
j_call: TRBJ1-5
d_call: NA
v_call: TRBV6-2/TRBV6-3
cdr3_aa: CASSYGWTSNQPQHF
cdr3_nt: TGTGCCAGCAGTTACGGCTGGACCAGCAATCAGCCCCAGCATTTT

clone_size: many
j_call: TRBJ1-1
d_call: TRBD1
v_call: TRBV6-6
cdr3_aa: CASSYGQGTEAFF
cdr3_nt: TGTGCCAGCAGTTACGGACAGGGGACTGAAGCTTTCTTT

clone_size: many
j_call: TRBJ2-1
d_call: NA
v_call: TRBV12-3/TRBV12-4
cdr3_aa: CASSPLPGNEQFF
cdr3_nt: TGTGCCAGCAGCCCCCTCCCGGGCAATGAGCAGTTCTTC

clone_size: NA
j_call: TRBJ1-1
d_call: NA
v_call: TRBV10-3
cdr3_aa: CAIRENTEAFF
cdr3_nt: TGTGCCATCAGGGAGAACACTGAAGCTTTCTTT

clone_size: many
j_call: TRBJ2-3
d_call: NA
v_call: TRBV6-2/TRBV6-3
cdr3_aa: CASSNTDTQYF
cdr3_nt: TGTGCCAGCAGTAACACAGATACGCAGTATTTT

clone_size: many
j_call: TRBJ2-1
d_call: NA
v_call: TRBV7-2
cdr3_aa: CASSSEIYNEQFF
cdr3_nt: TGTGCCAGCAGCTCCGAGATCTACAATGAGCAGTTCTTC

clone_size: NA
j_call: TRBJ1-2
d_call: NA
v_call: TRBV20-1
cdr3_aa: CSARETVGGYTF
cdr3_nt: TGCAGTGCTAGAGAAACAGTGGGTGGCTACACCTTC

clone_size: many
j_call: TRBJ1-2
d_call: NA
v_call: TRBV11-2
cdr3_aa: CASSLSGGGGYGYTF
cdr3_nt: TGTGCCAGCAGCTTATCGGGTGGGGGCGGCTATGGCTACACCTTC

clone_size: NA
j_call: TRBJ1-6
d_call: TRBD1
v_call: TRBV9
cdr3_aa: CASSTGDIDNSPLHF
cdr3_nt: TGTGCCAGCAGCACAGGGGACATTGATAATTCACCCCTCCACTTT

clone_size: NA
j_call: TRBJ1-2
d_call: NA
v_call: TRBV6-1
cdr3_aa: CASSEADYGYTF
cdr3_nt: TGTGCCAGCAGTGAAGCGGACTATGGCTACACCTTC

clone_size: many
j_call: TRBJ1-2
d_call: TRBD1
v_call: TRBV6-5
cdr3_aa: CASSPGGDYGYTF
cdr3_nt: TGTGCCAGCAGTCCAGGGGGCGACTATGGCTACACCTTC

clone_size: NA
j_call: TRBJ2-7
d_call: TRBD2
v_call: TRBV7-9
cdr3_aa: CASSLIPPGLRSYEQYF
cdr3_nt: TGTGCCAGCAGCTTAATCCCCCCGGGACTACGCTCCTACGAGCAGTACTTC

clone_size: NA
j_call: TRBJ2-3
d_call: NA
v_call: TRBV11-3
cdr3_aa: CASSLEGLGRRDTDTQYF
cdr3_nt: TGTGCCAGCAGCTTAGAGGGTCTTGGGCGGAGGGACACAGATACGCAGTATTTT

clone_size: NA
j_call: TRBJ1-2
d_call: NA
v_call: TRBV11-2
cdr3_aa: CASSLEAVSNYDYTF
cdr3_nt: TGTGCCAGCAGCTTAGAAGCGGTATCCAACTATGACTACACCTTC

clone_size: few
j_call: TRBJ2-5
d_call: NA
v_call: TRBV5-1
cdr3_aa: CASSLEVTETQYF
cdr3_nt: TGCGCCAGCAGCTTGGAGGTTACCGAGACCCAGTACTTC

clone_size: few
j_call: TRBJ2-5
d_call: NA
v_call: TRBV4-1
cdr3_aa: CASSRGGGYGETQYF
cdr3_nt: TGCGCCAGCAGCCGGGGAGGTGGTTACGGGGAGACCCAGTACTTC

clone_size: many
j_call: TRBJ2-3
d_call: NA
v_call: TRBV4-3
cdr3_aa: CASSQDVETKLGADTQYF
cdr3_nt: TGCGCCAGCAGCCAAGATGTGGAGACTAAACTTGGGGCAGATACGCAGTATTTT

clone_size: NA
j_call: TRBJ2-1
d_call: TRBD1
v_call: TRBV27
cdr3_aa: CASWGWNRGVNEQFF
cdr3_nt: TGTGCCAGCTGGGGATGGAACAGGGGAGTCAATGAGCAGTTCTTC

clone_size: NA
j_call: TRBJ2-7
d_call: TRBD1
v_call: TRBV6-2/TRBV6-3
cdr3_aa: CASSREQGAPTYEQYF
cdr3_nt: TGTGCCAGCAGCCGCGAACAGGGGGCTCCCACCTACGAGCAGTACTTC

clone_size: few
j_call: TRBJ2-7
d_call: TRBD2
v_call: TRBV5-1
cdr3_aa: CASSLTTSGITYEQYF
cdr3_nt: TGCGCCAGCAGCTTAACTACTAGCGGGATCACCTACGAGCAGTACTTC

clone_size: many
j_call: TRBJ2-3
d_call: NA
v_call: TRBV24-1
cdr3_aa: CATMDEGDTQYF
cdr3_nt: TGTGCCACGATGGACGAGGGAGATACGCAGTATTTT

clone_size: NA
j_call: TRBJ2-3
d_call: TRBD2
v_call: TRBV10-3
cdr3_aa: CAISTGTSRDTQYF
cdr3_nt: TGTGCCATCAGTACTGGGACTAGCAGGGATACGCAGTATTTT

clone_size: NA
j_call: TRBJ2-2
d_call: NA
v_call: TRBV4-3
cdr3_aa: CASSQAWRSLVTGELFF
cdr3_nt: TGCGCCAGCAGCCAAGCGTGGAGGTCCCTCGTCACCGGGGAGCTGTTTTTT

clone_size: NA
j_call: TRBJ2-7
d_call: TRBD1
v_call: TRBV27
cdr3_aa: CASSPGTAYEQYF
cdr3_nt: TGTGCCAGCAGTCCTGGGACAGCCTACGAGCAGTACTTC

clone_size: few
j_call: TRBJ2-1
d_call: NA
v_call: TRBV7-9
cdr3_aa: CASSLAVRHEQFF
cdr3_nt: TGTGCCAGCAGCTTAGCCGTCCGGCATGAGCAGTTCTTC

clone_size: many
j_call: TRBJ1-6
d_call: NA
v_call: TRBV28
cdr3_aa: CASSKPGSYNSPLHF
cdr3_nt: TGTGCCAGCAGTAAACCCGGCTCCTATAATTCACCCCTCCACTTT

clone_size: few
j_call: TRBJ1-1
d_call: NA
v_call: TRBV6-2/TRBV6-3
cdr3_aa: CASSHPGARGTEAFF
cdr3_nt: TGTGCCAGCAGTCATCCCGGGGCGCGGGGCACTGAAGCTTTCTTT

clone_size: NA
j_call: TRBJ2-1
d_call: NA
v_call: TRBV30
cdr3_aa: CAWSGDHYNEQFF
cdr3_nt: TGTGCCTGGAGTGGCGACCATTACAATGAGCAGTTCTTC

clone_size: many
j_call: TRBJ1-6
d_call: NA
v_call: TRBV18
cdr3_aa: CASSSIPGTQGLGPLHF
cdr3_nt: TGTGCCAGCTCATCAATCCCCGGGACCCAAGGACTGGGGCCCCTCCACTTT

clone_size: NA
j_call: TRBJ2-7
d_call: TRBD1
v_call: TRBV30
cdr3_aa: CAWSVRVGTGDYEQYF
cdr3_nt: TGTGCCTGGAGTGTAAGGGTGGGGACAGGGGACTACGAGCAGTACTTC

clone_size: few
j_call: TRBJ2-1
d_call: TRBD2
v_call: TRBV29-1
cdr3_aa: CSVRGLADSYNEQFF
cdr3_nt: TGCAGCGTGCGGGGACTAGCGGACTCCTACAATGAGCAGTTCTTC

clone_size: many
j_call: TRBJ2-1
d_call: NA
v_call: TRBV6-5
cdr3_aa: CASSYSGLNNEQFF
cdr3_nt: TGTGCCAGCAGTTACTCCGGACTGAACAATGAGCAGTTCTTC

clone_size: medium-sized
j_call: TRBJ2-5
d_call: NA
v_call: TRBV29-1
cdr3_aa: CSVGPGQETQYF
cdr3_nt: TGCAGCGTCGGGCCAGGCCAAGAGACCCAGTACTTC